The clone carrying this T cell receptor (beta chain) was seen only a few times. What it binds is unknown. Trimming stripped 5 bases from V and 7 bases from J, with 15 bases between. In germline, CDR1 is SNHLY, CDR2 FYNNEI. CDR3 length: 14 residues. The record originates from a study of quantifying T cell responses using KT2 cells. Looking at the study overall: Reverse transcription used primers in the TCR alpha and beta constant regions.

KT2, a clone with a known TCR, was spiked into unfractionated PBMC. Fixed numbers of PBMC received varying amounts of KT2 cells. A single-stranded UMI oligo with SP2 sequence was ligated to cDNA 3' ends. First-round PCR used 4 to 5 cycles and beta primers RC1.1 and RC1.2 covering TRBC1 and TRBC2. TCRdb re-derived calls from the UMI-ligation and nested PCR reads in MiXCR, one entry per CDR3 protein. The sample has approximately 50,000 distinct CDR3 sequences, 9.5% to 13% seen once. Whole-study findings and limits: Input KT2 cell number predicted KT2 alpha and beta sequence counts linearly over several orders of magnitude. KT2 sequence counts showed saturation when very many KT2 cells were spiked in.

The sequence came from a human donor. The sequencing input was PBMCs spiked with cells of the T cell clone KT2. The chain is built from TRBV2 and TRBJ2-1; possible D gene TRBD1, 6 bases. The CDR3 loop reads CASSLQYRVNEQFF. The DNA of the CDR3 is TGTGCCAGCAGTTTACAGTACAGGGTGAATGAGCAGTTCTTC. The whole variable domain, remainder taken from reference TRBV2 and TRBJ2-1, is EPEVTQTPSHQVTQMGQEVILRCVPISNHLYFYWYRQILGQKVEFLVSFYNNEISEKSEIFDDQFSVERPDGSNFTLKIRSTKLEDSAMYFCASSLQYRVNEQFFGPGTRLTVL.